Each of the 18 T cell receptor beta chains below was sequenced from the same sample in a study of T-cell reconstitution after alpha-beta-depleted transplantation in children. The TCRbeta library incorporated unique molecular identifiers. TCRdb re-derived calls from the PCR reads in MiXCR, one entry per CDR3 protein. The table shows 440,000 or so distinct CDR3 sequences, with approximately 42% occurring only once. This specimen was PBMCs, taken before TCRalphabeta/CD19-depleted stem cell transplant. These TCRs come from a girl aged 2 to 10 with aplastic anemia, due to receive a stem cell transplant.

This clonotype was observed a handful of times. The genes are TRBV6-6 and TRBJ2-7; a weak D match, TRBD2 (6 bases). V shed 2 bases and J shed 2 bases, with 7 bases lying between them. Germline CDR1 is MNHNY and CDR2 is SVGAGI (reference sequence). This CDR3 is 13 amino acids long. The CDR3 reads CASSYGGTYEQYF. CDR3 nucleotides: TGTGCCAGCAGTTACGGGGGGACCTACGAGCAGTACTTC.

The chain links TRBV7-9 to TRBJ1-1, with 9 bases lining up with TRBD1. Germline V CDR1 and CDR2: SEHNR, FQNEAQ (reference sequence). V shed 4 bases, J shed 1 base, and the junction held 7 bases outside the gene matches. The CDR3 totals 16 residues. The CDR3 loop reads CASSSGTGIPNTEAFF. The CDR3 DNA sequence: TGTGCCAGCAGCTCCGGGACAGGGATTCCGAACACTGAAGCTTTCTTT.

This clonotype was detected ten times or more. The CDR3 is CSVDFQGGRTGELFF. The DNA of the CDR3 is TGCAGCGTTGATTTCCAGGGGGGCCGGACCGGGGAGCTGTTTTTT. The chain has TRBV29-1 and TRBJ2-2, with a weak D call TRBD1 (7 bases). Trimming shortened V by 3 bases and J by 5 bases, and 16 bases separated the two germline ends. The CDR3 is made up of 15 amino acids. Germline V gene sequence: CDR1 SQVTM, CDR2 ANQGSEA.

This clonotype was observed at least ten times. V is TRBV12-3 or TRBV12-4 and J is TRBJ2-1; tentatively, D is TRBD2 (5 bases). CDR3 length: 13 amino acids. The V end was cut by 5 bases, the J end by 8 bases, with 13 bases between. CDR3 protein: CASSVLAGDEQFF. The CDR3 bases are TGTGCCAGCAGTGTCCTGGCGGGCGATGAGCAGTTCTTC.

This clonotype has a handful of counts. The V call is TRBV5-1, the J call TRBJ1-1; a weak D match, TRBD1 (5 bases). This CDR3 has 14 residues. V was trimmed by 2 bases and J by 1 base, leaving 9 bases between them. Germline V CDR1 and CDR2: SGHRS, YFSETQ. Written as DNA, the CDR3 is TGCGCCAGCAGCTTAGGGGACGGGAACACTGAAGCTTTCTTT. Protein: CASSLGDGNTEAFF.

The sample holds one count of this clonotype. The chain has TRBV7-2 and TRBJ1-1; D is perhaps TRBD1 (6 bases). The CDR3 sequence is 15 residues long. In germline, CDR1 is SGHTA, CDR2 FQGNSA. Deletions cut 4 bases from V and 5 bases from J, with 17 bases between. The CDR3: CASSSRWGARTEAFF. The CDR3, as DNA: TGTGCCAGCAGCTCCAGGTGGGGGGCGCGGACTGAAGCTTTCTTT. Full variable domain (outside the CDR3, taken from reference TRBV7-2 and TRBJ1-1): GAGVSQSPSNKVTEKGKDVELRCDPISGHTALYWYRQSLGQGLEFLIYFQGNSAPDKSGLPSDRFSAERTGGSVSTLTIQRTQQEDSAVYLCASSSRWGARTEAFFGQGTRLTVV.

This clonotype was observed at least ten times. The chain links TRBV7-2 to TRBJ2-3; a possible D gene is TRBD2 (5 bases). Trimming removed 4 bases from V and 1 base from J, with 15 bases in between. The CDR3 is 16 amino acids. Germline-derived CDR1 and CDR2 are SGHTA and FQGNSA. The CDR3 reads CASSSRGGGGTDTQYF. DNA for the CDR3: TGTGCCAGCAGCTCACGGGGTGGAGGCGGCACAGATACGCAGTATTTT.

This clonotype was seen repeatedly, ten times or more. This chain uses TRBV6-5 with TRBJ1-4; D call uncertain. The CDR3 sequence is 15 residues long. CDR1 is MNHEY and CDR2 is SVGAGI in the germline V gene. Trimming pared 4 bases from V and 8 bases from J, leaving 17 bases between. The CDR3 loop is CASSFRAPHREKLFF. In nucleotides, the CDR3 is TGTGCCAGCAGTTTCCGGGCCCCCCACCGGGAAAAACTGTTTTTT.

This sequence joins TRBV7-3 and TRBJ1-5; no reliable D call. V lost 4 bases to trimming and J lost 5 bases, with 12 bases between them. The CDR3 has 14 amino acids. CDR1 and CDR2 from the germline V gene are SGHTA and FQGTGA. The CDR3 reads CASSSLWTHQPQHF. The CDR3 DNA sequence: TGTGCCAGCAGCTCCCTCTGGACTCATCAGCCCCAGCATTTT.

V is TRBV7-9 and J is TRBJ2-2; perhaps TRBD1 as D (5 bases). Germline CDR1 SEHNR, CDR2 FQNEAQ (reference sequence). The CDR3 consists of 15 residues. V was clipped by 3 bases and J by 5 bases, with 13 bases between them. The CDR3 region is CASSLRFQGTGELFF. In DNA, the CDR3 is TGTGCCAGCAGCTTGCGCTTTCAGGGAACCGGGGAGCTGTTTTTT. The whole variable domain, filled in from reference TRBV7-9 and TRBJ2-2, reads DTGVSQNPRHKITKRGQNVTFRCDPISEHNRLYWYRQTLGQGPEFLTYFQNEAQLEKSRLLSDRFSAERPKGSFSTLEIQRTEQGDSAMYLCASSLRFQGTGELFFGEGSRLTVL.

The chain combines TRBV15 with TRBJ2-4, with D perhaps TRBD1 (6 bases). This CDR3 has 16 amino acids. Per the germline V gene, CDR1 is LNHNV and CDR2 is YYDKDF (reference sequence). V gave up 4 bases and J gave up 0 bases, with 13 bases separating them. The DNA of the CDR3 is TGTGCCACCAGCAAAGGGGACACCCTAGCCAAAAACATTCAGTACTTC. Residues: CATSKGDTLAKNIQYF.

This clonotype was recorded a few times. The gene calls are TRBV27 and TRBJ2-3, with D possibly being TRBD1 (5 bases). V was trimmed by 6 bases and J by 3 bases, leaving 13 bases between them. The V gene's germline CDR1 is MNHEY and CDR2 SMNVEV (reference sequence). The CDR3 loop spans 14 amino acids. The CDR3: CASSDFQGTDTQYF. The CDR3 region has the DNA TGTGCCAGCAGCGATTTCCAGGGAACAGATACGCAGTATTTT.

CDR3 sequence: CASSTGSNEQFF. The CDR3 DNA reads TGTGCCAGCAGTACAGGGTCCAATGAGCAGTTCTTC. The chain couples TRBV12-3 or TRBV12-4 to TRBJ2-1; TRBD1 might be the D (6 bases). This CDR3 has 12 residues. V was cut by 5 bases and J by 6 bases, with 8 bases left in between.

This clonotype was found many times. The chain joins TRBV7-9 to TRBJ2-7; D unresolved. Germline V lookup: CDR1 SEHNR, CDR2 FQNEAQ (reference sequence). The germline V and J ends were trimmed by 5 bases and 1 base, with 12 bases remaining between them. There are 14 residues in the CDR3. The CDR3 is CASSPPGLSYEQYF. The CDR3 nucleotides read TGTGCCAGCAGCCCGCCTGGTCTATCCTACGAGCAGTACTTC.

The CDR3 coding sequence is TGCGCCAGCAGCTTGGAAGGCAGGGGGCTCTCTGGGGCCAACGTCCTGACTTTC. It codes for CASSLEGRGLSGANVLTF. The chain recombines TRBV5-1 with TRBJ2-6; TRBD1 aligns across 8 bases. The CDR3 length is 18 residues. CDR1 and CDR2 from the germline V gene are SGHRS and YFSETQ. Trimming removed 0 bases from V and 0 bases from J; junction bases left unmatched: 5.

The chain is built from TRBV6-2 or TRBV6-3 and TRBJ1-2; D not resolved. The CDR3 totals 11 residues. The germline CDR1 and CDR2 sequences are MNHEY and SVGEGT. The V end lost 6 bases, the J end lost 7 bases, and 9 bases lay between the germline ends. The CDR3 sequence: CASSRSFGYTF. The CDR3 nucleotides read TGTGCCAGCAGCCGTTCTTTTGGCTACACCTTC.

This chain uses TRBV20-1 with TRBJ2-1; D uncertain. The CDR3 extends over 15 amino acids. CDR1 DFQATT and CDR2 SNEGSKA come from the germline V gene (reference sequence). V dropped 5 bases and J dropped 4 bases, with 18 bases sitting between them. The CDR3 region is CSAGGLVPGYNEQFF. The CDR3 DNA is TGCAGTGCTGGTGGGCTAGTGCCAGGATACAATGAGCAGTTCTTC.

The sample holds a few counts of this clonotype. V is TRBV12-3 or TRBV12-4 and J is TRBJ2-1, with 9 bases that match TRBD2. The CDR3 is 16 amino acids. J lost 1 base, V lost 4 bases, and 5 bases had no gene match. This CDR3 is CASSSLSGSSYNEQFF. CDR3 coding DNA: TGTGCCAGCAGTTCACTTAGCGGGAGTTCCTACAATGAGCAGTTCTTC.